This TCR beta chain was captured in a study of cytomegalovirus exposure and HLA in healthy donors. Study-wide findings and caveats: Relative to equally common others, HLA-associated TCR beta chains showed greater clonal expansion in a later analysis. Donor immune exposure was known only as CMV serostatus. A later analysis reportedly found that, within productive TCRs, an Asian-associated ancestry cluster had fewer N-insertions than the mean observed across the 666 donors.

Germline assignment: CDR1 SGHNT and CDR2 YYREEE (reference sequence). The trim removed 5 bases at V and 1 base at J, leaving 7 bases unmatched. CDR3 size: 16 residues. This PCR relied on a set of 60 Vbeta primers and 13 Jbeta primers. In the source study's methods: Later analysis identified tens of millions of unique TCR beta chains, about 11 million shared. Here immunoSEQ multiplex PCR was the method, and the copy in TCRdb shows in-frame clones only, minus some. The V and J calls and clone size come from that table; D and trimming were worked out from the DNA. This sample has 120,000 or so clones, with about 10% found just once. A word on this clone: Its cognate antigen is unknown.

The V and J genes are TRBV5-4 and TRBJ2-5; 11 nucleotides agree with TRBD2. Sequencing was done on a sample of PBMCs. This sequence originates from a woman in her late teens or twenties in good health and CMV-seropositive. Here the CDR3 DNA reads TGTGCCAGCAGTTCGCCGGGACTAGCGGTCCAAGAGACCCAGTACTTC. Its protein is CASSSPGLAVQETQYF.